This T cell receptor (beta chain) is drawn from a study of cytomegalovirus exposure and HLA in healthy donors (dated by TCRdb to about 2017). Broadly, across the study: An earlier analysis of some 500 of the donors reported about 250 Gb of sequence data and around 120 million unique TCR beta sequences from about 179 million T cells. An early release covering about 600 HLA-typed donors comprised 300 to 350 gigabases of sequencing data and approximately 85 million unique TCR sequences. Of the 398 genotyped donors, 70% to 90% were placed in the genetic ancestry cluster associated with self-reported Caucasian donors. The study aimed to test whether cataloging public T cell receptors could reveal signatures of past pathogen exposure. The study used immunosequencing to profile the T cell repertoires of around 600 subjects and linked those repertoires to cytomegalovirus serostatus. Besides the first cohort of roughly 700 subjects, a separate validation cohort made up of over 95 different subjects was used. To predict cytomegalovirus infection status, the study brought together high-throughput TCR immunosequencing, statistical association of individual TCRs with disease status, and machine learning. A later analysis re-analyzed previously published TCR beta repertoires from 500 to 700 donors and added high-resolution HLA genotyping to study TCR occurrence patterns. Rather than drawing on any new phenotypic data, the later analysis identified candidate immune exposures from TCR beta sequences and the way those sequences occurred across donors. An earlier analysis of 587 of the donors used high-throughput TCR beta sequencing to judge whether each TCR beta V gene segment behaved as functional or pseudogenic. Donor age, sex, ethnicity and CMV serostatus were compiled together with the repertoire data. A later genetic analysis used genome-wide SNP genotypes for about 55% of the 666 donors, treating that subset as a discovery cohort. All discovery cohort repertoires had been generated using a single sequencing platform. Both class I and class II loci were covered by HLA typing, at four-digit resolution. Typing coverage varied by locus: about 629-640 donors for A, B, C, DRB1 and DQB1; roughly 560 for DQA1; 606 for DPA1; more than 450 for DPB1. Four to six DR-DQ haplotypes were handled as single units for association and clustering because linkage in the cohort was strong. On average, roughly 240,000 unique TCR beta nucleotide sequences were sequenced per donor among roughly 430 genotyped donors of the cohort, with 15% to 20% of those sequences being non-productive.

The full study reports these points: Because some donors lacked HLA typing at each locus, the association tests relied only on the typed subset. V-gene and J-gene trimming of TCR beta chains was associated with a missense DCLRE1C variant in a later genetic analysis, and the association was replicated in an independent cohort. According to the authors, the approach could potentially be generalized to other disease states and immunological phenotypes. CMV serostatus was the only immune exposure information available for the cohort. The presence/absence analyses assumed that sequencing depth was roughly uniform across donors, and that assumption may not be true. In vitro tests confirmed that three of the cytomegalovirus-associated TCR beta chains recognize cytomegalovirus antigens. Several of the top co-occurrence clusters appeared to be linked to parvovirus B19, influenza, CMV and Epstein-Barr virus, according to a later analysis. Strong co-occurrence of HLA alleles, especially DR and DQ, made assigning TCR associations to individual alleles difficult. According to a later analysis, most CMV-associated TCR beta chains appeared to be HLA-restricted, and the HLA associations seemed to be driven largely by CMV exposure. A further reported finding was that TCR beta sequences accurately predicted the HLA-A and HLA-B alleles for most subjects in the first cohort. A later genetic analysis reported fewer N-insertions in productive TCRs among donors in an Asian-associated ancestry cluster than the approximately 700-donor mean. A group of highly shared sequence variants was considered likely to be a technical artifact of the sequencing pipeline. The earlier analysis of approximately 590 of the donors excluded roughly 16 rarely observed V segments, including chromosome 9 orphons, because counts were too low. Linkage disequilibrium might explain the correlated functional status among segregating V segments, but an unknown experimental factor could not be ruled out. In both the original and validation cohorts, the classifier was reported to diagnose cytomegalovirus status with high specificity and sensitivity. Some IMGT-functional V segments, including TRBV6-2 and TRBV6-3, could not be told apart with the 87-base-pair reads, so those segments were excluded. The study listed 150 to 200 TCR beta chains as associated with cytomegalovirus. Across donors, most TCR sequences were observed very rarely, whereas some public TCRs were present in many individuals. Compared with equally common non-associated chains, HLA-associated TCR beta chains in a later analysis were more clonally expanded and had lower generation probabilities. A later analysis found that TCR association rates varied across HLA loci, with DRB1 alleles showing the most associated TCRs and HLA-C alleles the fewest. This cohort had only TCR beta chains sequenced, and the lack of alpha or paired-chain data limited which features could be detected. Specific HLA alleles were associated with roughly 16,000 TCR beta sequences at a false discovery rate of 0.05 in a later analysis. Broadly in line with IMGT annotations, most TCR beta V segments showed up in productive rearrangements about 87% or about 30% of the time in an earlier analysis of roughly 590 of the donors.

The cohort consisted of some 730 healthy bone marrow donors. Cohort members were all nominally healthy when sampled, although unrecorded immune exposures were likely present. The donor was CMV seropositive and belonged to the group of 250 to 350 seropositive cohort members. A peripheral blood sample was provided by each donor, and peripheral blood mononuclear cells were used for TCR beta sequencing. The Qiagen DNeasy Blood Extraction Kit was used to extract genomic DNA from the blood cell samples. The CDR3 has 16 amino acids, counting the end cysteine and phenylalanine. The only DNA kept is the CDR3, 48 bases in frame from the first base. The germline V gene (reference sequence) gives CDR1 as MNHEY and CDR2 as SMNVEV. A distance of 19 bases separates the germline ends of V and J, which lose 6 bases and 2 bases respectively. Libraries were prepared through the immunoSEQ multiplex PCR assay. The multiplex PCR relied on a mix of 60 forward primers for TCR Vbeta segments and 13 reverse primers for TCR Jbeta segments. Amplification of the CDR3 region of rearranged TCR beta genes was performed with a multiplex PCR assay on genomic DNA. The Illumina HiSeq System was used to sequence the amplified TCR beta libraries as 87-base-pair reads. From the authors' description of their analysis: In a later analysis, 80 million or so unique TCR beta chains were counted across the approximately 670 repertoires, and around 10 million of these chains were shared by at least two donors. Raw reads were error-corrected and collapsed into unique sequences by a nearest-neighbor algorithm in which closely related sequences were merged to remove PCR and sequencing errors. CDR3 sequences were aligned to IMGT reference sequences to assign V, D and J gene segments. For a sequence to be retained, a match of at least six nucleotides to both a V gene segment and a J gene segment was required. A rearrangement was called productive if the CDR3 had no stop codons and remained in frame with V and J, and every other rearrangement was called non-productive. Following IMGT convention, CDR3 was defined as the stretch from the second conserved V-encoded cysteine to the conserved J-encoded phenylalanine. The earlier analysis of 500 to 750 of the donors excluded any sequence lacking an unambiguous match to a single V gene segment. An earlier analysis of 587 of the donors called V segments functional above 56.7% productive rearrangements and segregating when the between-donor standard deviation exceeded 5%. To diagnose cytomegalovirus status from the catalog of TCR beta chain sequences, a statistical classification framework was built. V and J gene assignment, in a later analysis, came from comparing TCR nucleotide sequences with IMGT/GENE-DB human TR gene sequences. The TCRdist pipeline was used in a later analysis to assign CDR3 sequences and most-parsimonious VDJ recombination scenarios. In a later analysis, each TCR beta chain was defined by its CDR3 amino acid sequence together with its V-gene family, and reads without a unique V-gene family were excluded. A later analysis removed several hundred highly shared, low-generation-probability nucleotide sequences to deal with suspected cross-contamination and a sequencing artifact. In a later analysis, a clonal expansion index was calculated for each public chain from normalized within-repertoire ranks of inferred template counts. In a later analysis, generation probabilities were computed using a VDJ recombination model fitted to out-of-frame rearrangements, and the results were checked against IGoR. Hypergeometric tests were used in a later analysis to score TCR-TCR, TCR-HLA and TCR-CMV co-occurrence, with a repertoire-size bias correction applied to the TCR pairs. False discovery rates were estimated in a later analysis by permuting HLA or CMV assignments 20 times. A later analysis grouped co-occurring TCRs with DBSCAN, adding TCRdist sequence similarity when clustering within HLA-allele-positive subsets. Repertoires with fewer than 30,000 or more than 120,000 public chains were left out of co-occurrence clustering, as were about 5 repertoires with anomalous nucleotide sharing. TCRdb took over this immuneACCESS table, retaining in-frame rearrangements with V and J assigned. Such tables are incomplete; in checked studies, under half of the missing clones stem from an unresolved V gene, and the remainder is unexplained. That table gives V, J and clone size, and the DNA gave D and trimming. The sample includes almost 200,000 clones, with roughly three quarters observed a single time. The ten largest clones capture more than 0.35% of the sample.

This clone was found a few times. Its antigen is not yet known. Base qualities are missing; no much larger clone stands one base away. This receptor was identified in a male donor in good health and CMV-seropositive. The chain is assembled from TRBV27 and TRBJ2-5; TRBD2 is perhaps the D gene, given 6 matching bases. Specimen: PBMCs. The DNA is TGTGCCAGCAGAGGAGGGACCTCAATACCACAAGAGACCCAGTACTTC. This codes for CASRGGTSIPQETQYF.